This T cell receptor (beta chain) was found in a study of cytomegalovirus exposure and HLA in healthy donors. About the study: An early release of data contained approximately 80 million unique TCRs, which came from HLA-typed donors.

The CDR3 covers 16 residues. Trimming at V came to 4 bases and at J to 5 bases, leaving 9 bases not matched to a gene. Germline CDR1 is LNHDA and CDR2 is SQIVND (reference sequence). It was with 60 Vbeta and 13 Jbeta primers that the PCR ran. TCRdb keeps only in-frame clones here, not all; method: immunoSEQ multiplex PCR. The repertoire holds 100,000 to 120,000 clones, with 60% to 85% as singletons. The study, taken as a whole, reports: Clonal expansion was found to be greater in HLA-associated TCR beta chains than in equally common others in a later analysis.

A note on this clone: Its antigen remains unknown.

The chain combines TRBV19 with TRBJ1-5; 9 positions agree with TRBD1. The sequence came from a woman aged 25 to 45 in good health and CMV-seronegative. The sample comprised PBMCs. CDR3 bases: TGTGCCAGTAGTACCTCACCCGGACAGGGGCATCAGCCCCAGCATTTT. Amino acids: CASSTSPGQGHQPQHF. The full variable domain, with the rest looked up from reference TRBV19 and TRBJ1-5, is DGGITQSPKYLFRKEGQNVTLSCEQNLNHDAMYWYRQDPGQGLRLIYYSQIVNDFQKGDIAEGYSVSREKKESFPLTVTSAQKNPTAFYLCASSTSPGQGHQPQHFGDGTRLSIL.